This T cell receptor (beta chain) was documented in a study of T-cell memory formation after mild COVID-19. Germline V lookup: CDR1 SQVTM, CDR2 ANQGSEA. The CDR3 consists of 15 residues. The V end lost 6 bases, the J end lost 5 bases, and 20 bases lay between the germline ends. TCRdb passed the 5' RACE reads through MiXCR, listing each CDR3 protein once. This table holds a few hundred thousand distinct CDR3 sequences, around 27% found once. The chain joins TRBV29-1 to TRBJ2-1; TRBD2 might be the D (7 bases). This clonotype was sampled from an adult woman who had mild COVID-19 (a few samples of this study predate the infection). Cell type and time point are not known. Material: PBMCs or a T cell subset sorted from them (not recorded which). CDR3 sequence: CSVGGGQGRNNEQFF. The CDR3 region has the DNA TGCAGCGTAGGGGGAGGGCAGGGCCGTAACAATGAGCAGTTCTTC.